This T cell receptor beta chain was observed in a study of cytomegalovirus exposure and HLA in healthy donors. Study-level findings and limits: The study recorded 160 or so TCR beta chains that were cytomegalovirus-associated. A later analysis reportedly identified an Asian-associated ancestry cluster as carrying fewer N-insertions than the roughly 670-donor mean.

The CDR3 covers 14 residues. The V end was cut by 5 bases, the J end by 3 bases, with 13 bases between. The V gene's germline CDR1 is SGHVS and CDR2 FQNEAQ. To note about this clone: Its antigen remains unknown.

The study ran its PCR with 60 Vbeta and 13 Jbeta primers. Produced via immunoSEQ multiplex PCR; TCRdb's table is partial and in-frame only. The repertoire holds some 130,000 clones, 70% to 80% seen once, with around 2% in the top ten. The chain uses TRBV7-8 and TRBJ2-5; no firm D call. The source of this sequence is a man between 25 and 39 years old in good health and CMV-seronegative. The sample consisted of PBMCs. This CDR3 is CASSKPGIKETQYF. The CDR3 DNA reads TGTGCCAGCAGCAAACCTGGCATAAAAGAGACCCAGTACTTC.